The 4 T cell receptor beta chains in this list originate from one sample, sequenced in a study of blood T cell repertoires in COVID-19. Produced via immunoSEQ multiplex PCR; TCRdb's table is partial and in-frame only. The sample carries 400,000 to 450,000 clones, around 91% recorded once. The sequenced material came from PBMCs or T cells enriched from blood (not recorded which). The receptors were gathered from a man aged 25 to 40 who had recovered from COVID-19.

This chain uses TRBV13 with TRBJ2-1, with TRBD2 matching 13 bases. CDR1 and CDR2 (germline): PRHDT, FYEKMQ (reference sequence). This CDR3 is 17 amino acids long. The junction had 7 bases not matched to a gene; V was cut back by 5 bases and J by 3 bases. The CDR3 DNA reads TGTGCCAGCAGCGCTGGACTAGCGGGAGAGGGCTACAATGAGCAGTTCTTC. Amino acid sequence: CASSAGLAGEGYNEQFF.

This chain joins TRBV5-1 and TRBJ2-5, with TRBD2 matching over 12 bases. Germline CDR1 SGHRS, CDR2 YFSETQ. V lost 4 bases to trimming and J lost 1 base; unmatched junction nucleotides: 5. The CDR3 has 16 residues. Written as DNA, the CDR3 is TGCGCCAGCAGCGCCGGACTAGCGGGGATCCAAGAGACCCAGTACTTC. Translating it yields CASSAGLAGIQETQYF.

In this sample, this clone turned up a few times. This rearrangement joins TRBV19 to TRBJ1-5, with D perhaps matching TRBD1 (5 bases). Germline V gene data show CDR1 as LNHDA and CDR2 as SQIVND (reference sequence). The CDR3 length is 15 residues. With 3 bases removed from V and 7 bases from J, the gap between germline ends came to 16 bases. This CDR3 reads CASSIAQGVGQPQHF. The CDR3 nucleotides are TGTGCCAGTAGTATTGCGCAGGGTGTGGGGCAGCCCCAGCATTTT.

The CDR3 bases are TGTGCCAGCAGCCCAGGATATAGCGGGATTAGCACAGATACGCAGTATTTT. Encoded protein: CASSPGYSGISTDTQYF. J is TRBJ2-3 and V is TRBV5-4, with 8 bases lining up with TRBD2. CDR3 length: 17 amino acids. CDR1 is SGHNT, CDR2 YYREEE, per germline (reference sequence). Trimming took 4 bases from V and 0 from J; bases not matched to a gene: 10.